This TCR beta chain derives from a study of glioma-infiltrating T cells after dendritic cell vaccination. Study details: Samples are from glioblastoma patients in Phase I and II dendritic cell vaccine trials.

This CDR3 is 15 amino acids long. Looked up from germline, CDR1 is SGHDT and CDR2 is YYEEEE. Trimming removed 1 base at V and 0 bases at J, with 11 bases between. Noted time point: after dendritic cell vaccination, including at tumor progression/relapse. Fresh-frozen tumor tissue and more than two years of survival data were available for all. The PCR used 60 V beta and 13 J beta primers. This table comes from immunoSEQ multiplex PCR, and its TCRdb copy is limited to in-frame clones, with some not included. The data contain more than 55,000 clones, about 84% of them singletons. The material sequenced was blood, taken after dendritic cell vaccination. The TCR originated in a human donor with glioblastoma. The chain joins TRBV5-6 to TRBJ2-7; perhaps TRBD1 as D (5 bases). The CDR3 loop is CASSLSPGSSYEQYF. The CDR3 DNA sequence: TGTGCCAGCAGCTTGTCCCCAGGGTCCTCCTACGAGCAGTACTTC.